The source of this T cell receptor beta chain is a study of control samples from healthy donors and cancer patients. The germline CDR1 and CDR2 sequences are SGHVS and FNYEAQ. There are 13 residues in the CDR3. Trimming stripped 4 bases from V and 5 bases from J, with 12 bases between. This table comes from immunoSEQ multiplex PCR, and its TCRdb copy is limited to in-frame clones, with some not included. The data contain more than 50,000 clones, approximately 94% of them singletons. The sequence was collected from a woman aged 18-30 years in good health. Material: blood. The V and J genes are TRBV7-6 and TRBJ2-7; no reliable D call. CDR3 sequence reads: CASSSNIRDEQYF. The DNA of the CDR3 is TGTGCCAGCAGCTCCAATATACGGGACGAGCAGTACTTC.